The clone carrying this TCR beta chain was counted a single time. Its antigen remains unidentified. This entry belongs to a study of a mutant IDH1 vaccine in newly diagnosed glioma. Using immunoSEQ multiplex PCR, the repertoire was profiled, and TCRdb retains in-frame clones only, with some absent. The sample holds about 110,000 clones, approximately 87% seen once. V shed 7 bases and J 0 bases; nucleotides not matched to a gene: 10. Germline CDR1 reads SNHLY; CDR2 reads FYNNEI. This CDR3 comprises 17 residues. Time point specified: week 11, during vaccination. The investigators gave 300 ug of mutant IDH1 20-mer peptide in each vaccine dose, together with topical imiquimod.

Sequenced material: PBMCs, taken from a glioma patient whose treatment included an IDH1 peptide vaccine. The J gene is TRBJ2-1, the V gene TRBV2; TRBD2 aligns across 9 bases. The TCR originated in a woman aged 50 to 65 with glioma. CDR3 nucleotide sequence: TGTGCCAGCATTCCAACCGGGACTAGCTTCTCCTACAATGAGCAGTTCTTC. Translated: CASIPTGTSFSYNEQFF.